Listed below are T cell receptor beta chains from one sample, sequenced in a study of shared T cell receptors in the human thymus. Sequencing was performed with immunoSEQ multiplex PCR; in TCRdb, only in-frame clones are kept and a portion is missing. The sample lists hundreds of thousands of clones, around 78% occurring once. These sequences were also reported in another study, on human thymus T cells.

Sequences were obtained from thymocytes. Every receptor here comes from a boy younger than two with a congenital heart defect. Both conserved end residues are part of each CDR3. A D gene is named only where the DNA matches it firmly. For some rows the clone size is stated as once, few or many, or as a class when expanded; others skip it.

clone_size: few; d_call: NA; j_call: TRBJ2-7; v_call: TRBV19; cdr3_aa: CASSRGWFEGTLSYEQYF; cdr3_nt: TGTGCCAGTAGTCGAGGGTGGTTTGAGGGCACTCTCTCCTACGAGCAGTACTTC
clone_size: NA; d_call: TRBD2; j_call: TRBJ2-3; v_call: TRBV28; cdr3_aa: CASRRLGTSGRAADTQYF; cdr3_nt: TGTGCCAGCAGACGCCTCGGGACTAGCGGGAGGGCCGCAGATACGCAGTATTTT
clone_size: NA; d_call: TRBD2; j_call: TRBJ2-1; v_call: TRBV28; cdr3_aa: CASSQAGARNNEQFF; cdr3_nt: TGTGCCAGCAGTCAAGCGGGAGCTAGGAACAATGAGCAGTTCTTC
clone_size: NA; d_call: TRBD1; j_call: TRBJ2-7; v_call: TRBV5-6; cdr3_aa: CASSSTSGTGSSYEQYF; cdr3_nt: TGTGCCAGCAGCTCTACCTCCGGGACAGGGTCCTCCTACGAGCAGTACTTC
clone_size: NA; d_call: NA; j_call: TRBJ2-5; v_call: TRBV21-1; cdr3_aa: CASSKEGLTRNVETQYF; cdr3_nt: TGTGCCAGCAGCAAGGAGGGGTTGACTAGGAATGTGGAGACCCAGTACTTC
clone_size: NA; d_call: NA; j_call: TRBJ2-2; v_call: TRBV7-8; cdr3_aa: CASSLAGQNTGELFF; cdr3_nt: TGTGCCAGCAGCTTAGCGGGACAAAACACCGGGGAGCTGTTTTTT
clone_size: once; d_call: TRBD2; j_call: TRBJ2-1; v_call: TRBV27; cdr3_aa: CASSSETSPPGRIEQFF; cdr3_nt: TGTGCCAGCAGTTCCGAGACTAGCCCGCCGGGCCGAATTGAGCAGTTCTTC
clone_size: NA; d_call: TRBD1; j_call: TRBJ2-6; v_call: TRBV10-3; cdr3_aa: CAIRSRDRGADGANVLTF; cdr3_nt: TGTGCCATCAGATCCCGGGACAGGGGGGCCGACGGGGCCAACGTCCTGACTTTC
clone_size: NA; d_call: TRBD1; j_call: TRBJ2-5; v_call: TRBV14; cdr3_aa: CASSQDRGQGPWGQYF; cdr3_nt: TGTGCCAGCAGCCAAGATCGGGGACAGGGTCCCTGGGGTCAGTACTTC
clone_size: few; d_call: NA; j_call: TRBJ1-3; v_call: TRBV2; cdr3_aa: CARGRGQTGNTIYF; cdr3_nt: TGTGCCAGAGGCCGCGGCCAAACTGGAAACACCATATATTTT
clone_size: NA; d_call: TRBD1; j_call: TRBJ2-7; v_call: TRBV29-1; cdr3_aa: CSVTGQGAQIRYEQYF; cdr3_nt: TGCAGCGTTACCGGACAGGGGGCGCAAATACGGTACGAGCAGTACTTC
clone_size: NA; d_call: TRBD2; j_call: TRBJ2-1; v_call: TRBV30; cdr3_aa: CAWSPKTSGDNEQFF; cdr3_nt: TGTGCCTGGAGTCCCAAGACTAGCGGAGACAATGAGCAGTTCTTC
clone_size: NA; d_call: NA; j_call: TRBJ1-4; v_call: TRBV28; cdr3_aa: CASSSEEKLFF; cdr3_nt: TGTGCCAGCAGTTCGGAGGAAAAACTGTTTTTT
clone_size: NA; d_call: TRBD2; j_call: TRBJ2-1; v_call: TRBV7-9; cdr3_aa: CASSPSRTSHLVEQFF; cdr3_nt: TGTGCCAGCAGCCCTTCTAGGACTAGTCACCTCGTGGAGCAGTTCTTC
clone_size: NA; d_call: TRBD2; j_call: TRBJ2-2; v_call: TRBV25-1; cdr3_aa: CASSEGLAGDLEGGELFF; cdr3_nt: TGTGCCAGCAGTGAGGGACTAGCGGGGGACCTCGAGGGCGGGGAGCTGTTTTTT
clone_size: NA; d_call: TRBD2; j_call: TRBJ2-3; v_call: TRBV18; cdr3_aa: CASSLGSGNDTQYF; cdr3_nt: TGTGCCAGCTCACTGGGTAGCGGGAACGATACGCAGTATTTT
clone_size: NA; d_call: TRBD2; j_call: TRBJ2-3; v_call: TRBV27; cdr3_aa: CASSLVSQREVSDTQYF; cdr3_nt: TGTGCCAGCAGTTTAGTTTCCCAGCGGGAGGTTTCAGATACGCAGTATTTT
clone_size: NA; d_call: NA; j_call: TRBJ1-2; v_call: TRBV7-6; cdr3_aa: CASSPRSGRVRGYTF; cdr3_nt: TGTGCCAGCAGCCCTCGGTCCGGCAGGGTTCGAGGCTACACCTTC
clone_size: NA; d_call: TRBD1; j_call: TRBJ1-2; v_call: TRBV28; cdr3_aa: CASSNHRDRGLNYGYTF; cdr3_nt: TGTGCCAGCAGTAACCACCGGGACAGGGGACTTAACTATGGCTACACCTTC
clone_size: NA; d_call: NA; j_call: TRBJ1-1; v_call: TRBV29-1; cdr3_aa: CSVEELQVPEAFF; cdr3_nt: TGCAGCGTTGAAGAGTTGCAGGTACCTGAAGCTTTCTTT
clone_size: NA; d_call: NA; j_call: TRBJ2-7; v_call: TRBV27; cdr3_aa: CASSPWRVLVYEQYF; cdr3_nt: TGTGCCAGCAGCCCCTGGAGGGTACTCGTTTACGAGCAGTACTTC
clone_size: NA; d_call: NA; j_call: TRBJ2-1; v_call: TRBV4-3; cdr3_aa: CASSQDPTTTRDNEQFF; cdr3_nt: TGCGCCAGCAGCCAAGACCCCACTACGACTAGAGACAATGAGCAGTTCTTC
clone_size: NA; d_call: NA; j_call: TRBJ1-3; v_call: TRBV27; cdr3_aa: CASSRQLNSGNTIYF; cdr3_nt: TGTGCCAGCAGCAGACAGCTTAACTCTGGAAACACCATATATTTT
clone_size: NA; d_call: NA; j_call: TRBJ2-5; v_call: TRBV7-9; cdr3_aa: CASSSTGGAAQETQYF; cdr3_nt: TGTGCCAGCAGCTCCACAGGGGGGGCGGCACAAGAGACCCAGTACTTC
clone_size: NA; d_call: NA; j_call: TRBJ2-5; v_call: TRBV13; cdr3_aa: CASSTPGNQETQYF; cdr3_nt: TGTGCCAGCAGCACCCCAGGTAACCAAGAGACCCAGTACTTC
clone_size: NA; d_call: NA; j_call: TRBJ2-7; v_call: TRBV28; cdr3_aa: CASSTGSPPYEQYF; cdr3_nt: TGTGCCAGCAGTACCGGGTCTCCTCCCTACGAGCAGTACTTC
clone_size: NA; d_call: TRBD2; j_call: TRBJ2-5; v_call: TRBV7-2; cdr3_aa: CASSLVVSSGGPETQYF; cdr3_nt: TGTGCCAGCAGCTTAGTGGTGTCTAGCGGGGGGCCGGAGACCCAGTACTTC
clone_size: NA; d_call: NA; j_call: TRBJ1-4; v_call: TRBV11-2; cdr3_aa: CASSRQGLDEKLFF; cdr3_nt: TGTGCCAGCAGCCGCCAGGGGCTCGATGAAAAACTGTTTTTT
clone_size: few; d_call: TRBD2; j_call: TRBJ2-7; v_call: TRBV4-3; cdr3_aa: CASSQGRESAYEQYF; cdr3_nt: TGCGCCAGCAGCCAAGGGCGGGAGTCGGCCTACGAGCAGTACTTC
clone_size: NA; d_call: TRBD2; j_call: TRBJ2-7; v_call: TRBV5-6; cdr3_aa: CASSLGSSGSFYEQYF; cdr3_nt: TGTGCCAGCAGCTTGGGGTCTAGCGGGAGTTTCTACGAGCAGTACTTC
clone_size: NA; d_call: TRBD1; j_call: TRBJ2-7; v_call: TRBV11-2; cdr3_aa: CASSPPGQGYEQYF; cdr3_nt: TGTGCCAGCAGTCCCCCCGGACAGGGCTACGAGCAGTACTTC
clone_size: NA; d_call: TRBD2; j_call: TRBJ2-3; v_call: TRBV9; cdr3_aa: CASSTSGSTDTQYF; cdr3_nt: TGTGCCAGCAGCACTAGCGGTAGCACAGATACGCAGTATTTT
clone_size: NA; d_call: TRBD1; j_call: TRBJ2-7; v_call: TRBV29-1; cdr3_aa: CSVGERDRAAPGRREQYF; cdr3_nt: TGCAGCGTTGGGGAGAGGGACAGGGCCGCCCCGGGGAGACGGGAGCAGTACTTC
clone_size: NA; d_call: TRBD2; j_call: TRBJ2-2; v_call: TRBV7-8; cdr3_aa: CASSQGHELAVNTGELFF; cdr3_nt: TGTGCCAGCAGCCAAGGTCACGAACTAGCGGTGAACACCGGGGAGCTGTTTTTT
clone_size: NA; d_call: TRBD2; j_call: TRBJ2-7; v_call: TRBV7-9; cdr3_aa: CASSLAGGRTVYEQYF; cdr3_nt: TGTGCCAGCAGCTTGGCGGGAGGCCGTACAGTATACGAGCAGTACTTC
clone_size: NA; d_call: TRBD1; j_call: TRBJ2-1; v_call: TRBV11-2; cdr3_aa: CASSPPGQGTSYNEQFF; cdr3_nt: TGTGCCAGCAGCCCCCCGGGACAGGGAACCTCCTACAATGAGCAGTTCTTC
clone_size: NA; d_call: TRBD2; j_call: TRBJ2-5; v_call: TRBV5-4; cdr3_aa: CASSHGLAGGETQYF; cdr3_nt: TGTGCCAGCAGCCACGGACTAGCGGGAGGTGAGACCCAGTACTTC
clone_size: few; d_call: NA; j_call: TRBJ2-7; v_call: TRBV30; cdr3_aa: CAWSVPAQGPYEQYF; cdr3_nt: TGTGCCTGGAGTGTCCCCGCACAGGGACCCTACGAGCAGTACTTC
clone_size: NA; d_call: TRBD2; j_call: TRBJ2-7; v_call: TRBV12-5; cdr3_aa: CASGTTSGTTRGYEQYF; cdr3_nt: TGTGCTAGTGGCACGACTAGCGGGACTACCCGGGGCTACGAGCAGTACTTC
clone_size: NA; d_call: NA; j_call: TRBJ2-7; v_call: TRBV20-1; cdr3_aa: CSAYRDEQYF; cdr3_nt: TGCAGTGCCTACAGGGACGAGCAGTACTTC
clone_size: NA; d_call: NA; j_call: TRBJ2-1; v_call: TRBV6-4; cdr3_aa: CATDTPSGEQFF; cdr3_nt: TGTGCCACCGATACGCCCAGCGGTGAGCAGTTCTTC
clone_size: NA; d_call: NA; j_call: TRBJ1-5; v_call: TRBV2; cdr3_aa: CASSEKARVDQPQHF; cdr3_nt: TGTGCCAGCAGTGAAAAGGCCAGGGTGGATCAGCCCCAGCATTTT
clone_size: few; d_call: NA; j_call: TRBJ1-5; v_call: TRBV6-6; cdr3_aa: CASSYSRREGQPQHF; cdr3_nt: TGTGCCAGCAGTTACTCCCGCAGGGAGGGTCAGCCCCAGCATTTT
clone_size: few; d_call: TRBD2; j_call: TRBJ2-2; v_call: TRBV19; cdr3_aa: CASTLPLTSGTGELFF; cdr3_nt: TGTGCCAGTACCCTCCCCCTGACTAGCGGGACCGGGGAGCTGTTTTTT
clone_size: NA; d_call: TRBD1; j_call: TRBJ2-1; v_call: TRBV5-6; cdr3_aa: CASSLSPGTAYNEQFF; cdr3_nt: TGTGCCAGCAGCCTATCGCCCGGGACAGCCTACAATGAGCAGTTCTTC
clone_size: NA; d_call: TRBD1; j_call: TRBJ2-7; v_call: TRBV30; cdr3_aa: CAWSGNRGSSYEQYF; cdr3_nt: TGTGCCTGGAGTGGGAACAGGGGTAGCTCCTACGAGCAGTACTTC
clone_size: NA; d_call: TRBD2; j_call: TRBJ2-7; v_call: TRBV7-9; cdr3_aa: CASSLGTSGSPSYEQYF; cdr3_nt: TGTGCCAGCAGCTTAGGCACTAGCGGGAGTCCCTCCTACGAGCAGTACTTC